What follows are 18 T cell receptor gamma chains derived from one specimen sequenced in a study of γδ T cells in repeated Plasmodium falciparum infection. Gammadelta T cells were flow-sorted from PBMC into Vgamma9/Vdelta2+ and Vdelta2-negative populations for bulk analysis. TCRdb reanalysed the multiplex PCR reads with CATT. The sample consists of approximately 26,000 gamma-chain clones, about 2.9% of them appearing once. Sequenced material: gamma-delta T cells from blood. These receptor sequences come from a pool of human donors (malaria-infected and uninfected, not separated).

This clone was detected ten times or more. TCRdb assigns this DNA the protein of a much larger clone, which departs from its translation at residue 12; this likely reflects a read error, and the protein shown comes from translating the DNA. The J gene was not called, though the V gene is TRGV9. The CDR3 consists of 14 residues. From germline, CDR1 is GITISATS and CDR2 ISYDGTV (reference sequence). The CDR3 DNA reads as TGTGCCTTGTGGACTTATAGTAGTGATTGGATCAGGACGTTT. Encoded protein: CALWTYSSDWIRTF.

In this sample, this clone turned up a few times. No DNA is shown, since the ends of the CDR3 on it are uncertain; the CDR3 is the one TCRdb lists. J gene calling gave no result, while the V gene is TRGV9. In germline, CDR1 is GITISATS, CDR2 ISYDGTV (reference sequence). A total of 31 residues make up the CDR3, ends included. CDR3 sequence reads: CALWEAIIIRNSLAVEQHLLSQVSIGRIQHF.

This clone was seen ten or more times. This is likely an artifact of a read error, given a far larger clone one base away. The limits of the CDR3 on the DNA are not certain, so only TCRdb's listed CDR3 is given. No call exists for the J gene, whereas the V gene is TRGV9. The CDR3 length equals 31 residues, ends included. Per germline, CDR1 GITISATS and CDR2 ISYDGTV (reference sequence). CDR3 amino acids: CALWEAIIIRNSLAVEQHLLSQVSIGRIQHF.

With respect to this clone: TCRdb records a much larger clone's protein for this DNA, with a difference at residue 5 that likely arises from a read error; the protein given is the translation of the DNA. V is TRGV9 and J is TRGJP. TCRdb records no J gene; here it was assigned by comparing the DNA to germline. Germline V gene data show CDR1 as GITISATS and CDR2 as ISYDGTV (reference sequence). CDR3 length: 17 amino acids. Trimming took 6 bases from V and 4 from J; bases not matched to a gene: 9. Here the CDR3 reads CALWNHDQELGKKIKVF. CDR3 bases: TGTGCCTTGTGGAACCATGATCAAGAGTTGGGCAAAAAAATCAAGGTATTT.

This clone came up many times. The same CDR3 is also encoded by other DNA sequences in this sample. The rearrangement links TRGV9 to TRGJP1. This CDR3 has 13 amino acids. Trimming at V came to 1 base and at J to 5 bases, leaving 1 base not matched to a gene. Germline V gene lookup returns CDR1 GITISATS and CDR2 ISYDGTV (reference sequence). The DNA for the CDR3 is TGTGCCTTGTGGGAGGTTACTGGTTGGTTCAAGATATTT. Translation: CALWEVTGWFKIF.

In this sample, this clone is medium-sized. Other DNA sequences in the same sample also yield this CDR3. The chain carries TRGV9 and TRGJ1 or TRGJ2. V trimming: 4 bases; J trimming: 6 bases; junction bases outside the gene matches: 3. The CDR3 is 11 amino acids. From germline, CDR1 is GITISATS and CDR2 ISYDGTV (reference sequence). The DNA for the CDR3 is TGTGCCTTGTGGGACTGTTATAAGAAACTCTTT. Translation gives CALWDCYKKLF.

There are a few counts of this clone. TCRdb assigns this DNA the protein of a much larger clone, which departs from its translation at residue 3; this likely reflects a read error, and the protein shown comes from translating the DNA. The chain recombines TRGV4 with TRGJ1 or TRGJ2. In the absence of a J gene in TCRdb, the DNA was matched to germline to assign it here. Germline loops: CDR1 EGSTGY, CDR2 YDSYTSSV. The CDR3 has 13 residues. CDR3 sequence (DNA): TGTGCCATCTGGGATGCCCGTTATTATAAGAAACTCTTT. Translated: CAIWDARYYKKLF.

This clone was counted many times. This same CDR3 is encoded by further DNA sequences in the sample. The chain is built from TRGV9 and TRGJ1 or TRGJ2. The germline gives CDR1 GITISATS, CDR2 ISYDGTV (reference sequence). The CDR3 has 14 residues. Trimming removed 0 bases from V and 3 bases from J; junction bases left unmatched: 5. The CDR3 DNA reads as TGTGCCTTGTGGGAGGTGCCGTGTTATTATAAGAAACTCTTT. Protein: CALWEVPCYYKKLF.

This clone was observed a handful of times. This may be a read error: a much more frequent sequence differs by one nucleotide. The chain employs TRGV3 and TRGJ1 or TRGJ2. The J gene, missing from TCRdb, was assigned here through DNA to germline matching. The CDR3 has 11 amino acids. After removal of 2 bases from V and 12 bases from J, the junction contained 7 bases not matched to a gene. The germline gives CDR1 VTNTFY, CDR2 YDVSTARD (reference sequence). The CDR3 DNA sequence: TGTGCCACCTGGGACATCCGCCGGAAACTCTTT. Translation gives CATWDIRRKLF.

This clone has ten or more counts. This rearrangement joins TRGV8 to TRGJP1. Trimming at V came to 2 bases and at J to 0 bases, leaving 6 bases not matched to a gene. Looked up from germline, CDR1 is VENAVY and CDR2 is YDSYNSRV. The CDR3 contains 16 residues. The CDR3 coding sequence is TGTGCCACCTGGGATAAACGGGATACCACTGGTTGGTTCAAGATATTT. It encodes CATWDKRDTTGWFKIF.

The sample holds many counts of this clone. A far larger clone is off by one base, so a read error is likely. Other DNA sequences in the sample encode the same CDR3. The chain employs TRGV9 and TRGJP. TCRdb records no J gene; here it was assigned by comparing the DNA to germline. CDR3 size: 17 residues. The V gene's germline CDR1 is GITISATS and CDR2 ISYDGTV (reference sequence). Here the CDR3 reads CALWEVQGELGKKIKVF. CDR3 bases: TGTGCCTTGTGGGAGGTGCAAGGAGAGTTGGGCAAAAAGATCAAGGTATTT.

The table lists this clone with many counts. The protein that TCRdb holds for this DNA derives from a much larger clone and differs from the translated DNA at residue 5, which likely indicates a read error; the protein shown here is translated from the DNA. The chain joins TRGV3 to TRGJ1 or TRGJ2. TCRdb gives no J gene; it was assigned here by matching the DNA to germline. Germline V gene data show CDR1 as VTNTFY and CDR2 as YDVSTARD (reference sequence). This CDR3 contains 14 residues. The trim removed 5 bases at V and 3 bases at J, leaving 10 bases unmatched. CDR3 bases: TGTGCCACCTGGGGCACCGCCCTTTATTATAAGAAACTCTTT. Translated: CATWGTALYYKKLF.

In its sample, this clone was seen many times. This chain links TRGV2 with TRGJP1. The CDR3 totals 13 residues. Germline assignment: CDR1 EGSNGY and CDR2 YDSYNSKV. J was trimmed by 6 bases and V by 5 bases; bases with no gene match: 6. CDR3 sequence reads: CATWVLPGWFKIF. The CDR3 DNA sequence: TGTGCCACCTGGGTCCTCCCTGGTTGGTTCAAGATATTT.

This clone was counted between two and nine times. Translating this DNA gives a protein that differs at residue 11 from the TCRdb one, which belongs to a much larger clone; a read error is likely, and the protein shown is this translation. Within the sample, other DNA sequences also encode this same CDR3. No J gene was called, and the V gene is TRGV9. CDR3 length equals 13 residues. Germline values: CDR1 GITISATS, CDR2 ISYDGTV (reference sequence). CDR3 sequence reads: CALWEDSYYKNLF. The CDR3 coding sequence is TGTGCCTTGTGGGAGGACAGTTATTATAAGAACCTCTTT.

Concerning this clone: A read error likely explains why the TCRdb protein, taken from a much larger clone, differs from this DNA's translation at residue 6; the protein shown is translated from the DNA. This chain links TRGV4 with TRGJ1 or TRGJ2. The CDR3 is 11 amino acids. Germline V gene lookup returns CDR1 EGSTGY and CDR2 YDSYTSSV. The CDR3 loop is CATMNHYKKLF. CDR3 nucleotide sequence: TGTGCCACCATGAATCATTATAAGAAACTCTTT.

Many counts were recorded for this clone. The database protein in TCRdb disagrees with the DNA translation at residue 5; the sequence shown here was translated from the DNA. This chain connects TRGV8 to TRGJ1 or TRGJ2. The trim removed 5 bases at V and 0 bases at J, leaving 4 bases unmatched. CDR1 and CDR2 (germline): VENAVY, YDSYNSRV. CDR3 size: 13 residues. In nucleotides, the CDR3 is TGTGCCACCTGGGTCTGGAATTATTATAAGAAACTCTTT. The encoded protein is CATWVWNYYKKLF.

This clone was observed many times. The translation of this DNA and the TCRdb protein of a much larger clone differ at residue 9, probably owing to a read error; the protein shown here is translated from the DNA. This chain uses TRGV9 with TRGJ1 or TRGJ2. No J gene was available from TCRdb, and it was assigned here by a germline match of the DNA. The CDR3 is 13 amino acids. The V gene's germline CDR1 is GITISATS and CDR2 ISYDGTV (reference sequence). The CDR3 here is CALWEVIYHKKLF. The CDR3 coding sequence is TGTGCCTTGTGGGAGGTTATTTATCATAAGAAACTCTTT.

This clone was recorded at least ten times. A far larger clone is one nucleotide away, so this likely arose from a read error. The genes are TRGV9 and TRGJ1 or TRGJ2. The CDR3 loop spans 10 amino acids. Looked up from germline, CDR1 is GITISATS and CDR2 is ISYDGTV (reference sequence). This CDR3 reads CALKYYKRLF. For the CDR3, the DNA is TGTGCCTTGAAGTATTATAAGAGACTCTTT.